One sample yielded the 18 T cell receptor beta chains listed below, sequenced in a study of patients and donors after allogeneic stem cell transplantation. TCRdb reprocessed the RT-PCR reads via MiXCR and lists one record per CDR3 protein. Among around 7,100 distinct CDR3 sequences listed, more than 9.5% were seen once. The sequencing sample was made of blood, either unsorted or a sorted T cell fraction (not recorded which). The receptor set was obtained from a human donor who was either an allogeneic HSCT recipient or a stem cell or donor lymphocyte infusion donor (not recorded which). It is not recorded whose cells these are; they may come from a transplant donor.

This clonotype was counted at least ten times. The chain uses TRBV4-3 and TRBJ1-1; D uncertain. This CDR3 spans 13 amino acids. Trimming took off 2 bases at V and 0 bases at J, with 4 bases between the two ends. Germline lookup yields CDR1 LGHNA and CDR2 YSLEER. CDR3 bases: TGCGCCAGCAGCCAATGGGTGAACACTGAAGCTTTCTTT. Amino acids: CASSQWVNTEAFF.

This clonotype occurred a few times. The chain joins TRBV7-9 to TRBJ1-1; D gene uncertain. Germline V gene lookup returns CDR1 SEHNR and CDR2 FQNEAQ (reference sequence). The CDR3 runs to 14 residues. The V end was cut by 4 bases, the J end by 0 bases, with 9 bases between. The CDR3 sequence is CASSSGDMNTEAFF. The DNA for the CDR3 is TGTGCCAGCAGCTCAGGAGATATGAACACTGAAGCTTTCTTT. The variable domain in full, completed from reference TRBV7-9 and TRBJ1-1, reads DTGVSQNPRHKITKRGQNVTFRCDPISEHNRLYWYRQTLGQGPEFLTYFQNEAQLEKSRLLSDRFSAERPKGSFSTLEIQRTEQGDSAMYLCASSSGDMNTEAFFGQGTRLTVV.

The chain links TRBV7-6 to TRBJ2-5; D is unclear. Germline V CDR1 and CDR2: SGHVS, FNYEAQ. V shed 5 bases and J shed 5 bases, with 18 bases lying between them. CDR3 length: 15 amino acids. The CDR3 region has the DNA TGTGCCAGCAGCCCAGAAATTATAGCTTACGAGACCCAGTACTTC. As protein: CASSPEIIAYETQYF. The full variable domain, with the rest looked up from reference TRBV7-6 and TRBJ2-5, is GAGVSQSPRYKVTKRGQDVALRCDPISGHVSLYWYRQALGQGPEFLTYFNYEAQQDKSGLPNDRFSAERPEGSISTLTIQRTEQRDSAMYRCASSPEIIAYETQYFGPGTRLLVL.

This clonotype appeared a few times. V usage is TRBV20-1 and J usage is TRBJ1-6; 9 bases line up with TRBD1. The V and J ends lost 4 bases and 7 bases, in that order; junction bases with no gene match: 14. Germline values: CDR1 DFQATT, CDR2 SNEGSKA (reference sequence). The CDR3 totals 17 residues. The CDR3 loop reads CSATYVGDREVNSPLHF. The CDR3 bases are TGCAGTGCTACTTACGTCGGGGACAGGGAAGTAAATTCACCCCTCCACTTT.

This clonotype was counted at least ten times. This chain connects TRBV7-9 to TRBJ2-2; the D gene is possibly TRBD1 (6 bases). There are 15 residues in the CDR3. V lost 2 bases and J 3 bases, leaving 10 bases between the germline ends. Germline loops: CDR1 SEHNR, CDR2 FQNEAQ (reference sequence). The CDR3 is CASSLLQGYTGELFF. The CDR3 region has the DNA TGTGCCAGCAGCTTACTTCAGGGGTACACCGGGGAGCTGTTTTTT. Combining the CDR3 with reference TRBV7-9 and TRBJ2-2 gives the whole variable domain DTGVSQNPRHKITKRGQNVTFRCDPISEHNRLYWYRQTLGQGPEFLTYFQNEAQLEKSRLLSDRFSAERPKGSFSTLEIQRTEQGDSAMYLCASSLLQGYTGELFFGEGSRLTVL.

Within the sample, this clonotype is medium-sized. This CDR3 is CASSSGAQGRSYEQYF. CDR3 DNA sequence: TGTGCCAGCAGCTCTGGGGCACAGGGCCGATCCTACGAGCAGTACTTC. This chain uses TRBV7-9 with TRBJ2-7; a weak D match, TRBD1 (6 bases). Germline CDR1 SEHNR, CDR2 FQNEAQ (reference sequence). The CDR3 has 16 amino acids. V dropped 4 bases and J dropped 1 base, with 17 bases sitting between them.

This clonotype was seen a handful of times. This chain uses TRBV5-1 with TRBJ2-5; 10 bases line up with TRBD2. V dropped 4 bases and J dropped 2; count of bases not matched to a gene: 5. The CDR3 runs 15 residues. In germline, CDR1 is SGHRS, CDR2 YFSETQ. CDR3 residues: CASSPLAGDQETQYF. CDR3 DNA sequence: TGCGCCAGCAGCCCGCTAGCGGGGGATCAAGAGACCCAGTACTTC.

The chain recombines TRBV3-1 with TRBJ2-5; no firm D call. V lost 2 bases to trimming and J lost 5 bases, with 12 bases between them. This CDR3 contains 14 residues. Germline-derived CDR1 and CDR2 are LGHDT and YNNKEL (reference sequence). This CDR3 is CASSQPSTGETQYF. The CDR3 DNA is TGTGCCAGCAGCCAACCCTCGACCGGGGAGACCCAGTACTTC.

This clonotype was detected ten times or more. The genes are TRBV6-6 and TRBJ1-2; D is unresolved. Germline V lookup: CDR1 MNHNY, CDR2 SVGAGI (reference sequence). CDR3 length equals 12 residues. The V gene lost 6 bases and the J gene lost 7 bases, with 12 bases spanning the gap. The CDR3 DNA reads as TGTGCCAGCAGCCAAGCGTTAGGTGGCTACACCTTC. Protein: CASSQALGGYTF.

In its sample, this clonotype was seen a few times. CDR3 amino acids: CASSQAQTGGPSPLHF. CDR3 coding DNA: TGCGCCAGCAGCCAAGCTCAGACAGGGGGGCCCTCACCCCTCCACTTT. V and J are TRBV4-3 and TRBJ1-6; 9 nucleotides match TRBD1. CDR3 length: 16 residues. Germline assignment: CDR1 LGHNA and CDR2 YSLEER. V trimming: 1 base; J trimming: 10 bases; junction bases outside the gene matches: 8.

The chain couples TRBV7-9 to TRBJ2-2; D is uncertain. The CDR3 has 14 residues. Germline assignment: CDR1 SEHNR and CDR2 FQNEAQ (reference sequence). Trimming removed 2 bases from V and 4 bases from J, with 8 bases in between. CDR3 loop: CASSLSRGTGELFF. The CDR3 bases are TGTGCCAGCAGCTTATCGAGAGGCACCGGGGAGCTGTTTTTT.

This clonotype was detected only a few times. J is TRBJ2-3 and V is TRBV7-9; D gene ambiguous. Germline assignment: CDR1 SEHNR and CDR2 FQNEAQ (reference sequence). The CDR3 is 16 residues long. V was pared by 2 bases and J by 0 bases, with 12 bases between. As DNA, the CDR3 is TGTGCCAGCAGCTTAAACTGGCAGGCGAGCACAGATACGCAGTATTTT. It yields the protein CASSLNWQASTDTQYF. The entire variable domain, with the rest obtained from reference TRBV7-9 and TRBJ2-3, is as follows: DTGVSQNPRHKITKRGQNVTFRCDPISEHNRLYWYRQTLGQGPEFLTYFQNEAQLEKSRLLSDRFSAERPKGSFSTLEIQRTEQGDSAMYLCASSLNWQASTDTQYFGPGTRLTVL.

The gene calls are TRBV11-2 and TRBJ2-1, with D possibly TRBD2 on 6 matching bases. CDR3 size: 15 residues. Germline-derived CDR1 and CDR2 are SGHAT and FQNNGV. The ends were cut back, 0 bases at V and 5 bases at J, with 11 bases in the middle. The CDR3 protein is CASSLDSPSDNEQFF. DNA for the CDR3: TGTGCCAGCAGCTTAGACTCCCCTAGCGACAATGAGCAGTTCTTC. Together with reference TRBV11-2 and TRBJ2-1, the CDR3 gives the full variable domain: EAGVAQSPRYKIIEKRQSVAFWCNPISGHATLYWYQQILGQGPKLLIQFQNNGVVDDSQLPKDRFSAERLKGVDSTLKIQPAKLEDSAVYLCASSLDSPSDNEQFFGPGTRLTVL.

The rearrangement joins TRBV7-9 to TRBJ1-2; the D gene is possibly TRBD1 (6 bases). The CDR3 loop spans 16 amino acids. The V and J ends lost 8 bases and 3 bases respectively, with 22 bases between them. Germline-derived CDR1 and CDR2 are SEHNR and FQNEAQ (reference sequence). DNA for the CDR3: TGTGCCAGCGTTTCGCAGGCCGACAGGTTTGACTATGGCTACACCTTC. As protein: CASVSQADRFDYGYTF.

This clonotype was observed a handful of times. Here the CDR3 reads CASSLAGTGVEKLFF. DNA for the CDR3: TGTGCCAGCAGCTTAGCCGGGACAGGGGTTGAAAAACTGTTTTTT. The V gene is TRBV7-2, the J gene TRBJ1-4, with 10 bases that match TRBD1. The CDR3 spans 15 residues. V was clipped by 0 bases and J by 7 bases; unmatched bases: 2. Germline V gene data show CDR1 as SGHTA and CDR2 as FQGNSA.

In nucleotides, the CDR3 is TGTGCCAGTAGTCCTATAGCGGGGACCGGGGAGCTGTTTTTT. This sequence encodes CASSPIAGTGELFF. The V call is TRBV19, the J call TRBJ2-2; 8 positions agree with TRBD2. The CDR3 runs to 14 residues. V trimming: 5 bases; J trimming: 5 bases; junction bases outside the gene matches: 4. Germline loops: CDR1 LNHDA, CDR2 SQIVND (reference sequence).

This clonotype came up many times. The CDR3 region is CASSLGPEGQPQHF. CDR3 in DNA: TGCGCCAGCAGCTTGGGACCCGAGGGTCAGCCCCAGCATTTT. This chain uses TRBV5-1 with TRBJ1-5; D ambiguous. Looked up from germline, CDR1 is SGHRS and CDR2 is YFSETQ. The CDR3 covers 14 residues. V lost 0 bases, J lost 6 bases, and 10 bases lay in between.

The chain links TRBV7-9 to TRBJ2-7; a possible D gene is TRBD1 (6 bases). In germline, CDR1 is SEHNR, CDR2 FQNEAQ (reference sequence). There are 15 residues in the CDR3. The ends were cut back, 3 bases at V and 5 bases at J, with 17 bases in the middle. CDR3 DNA: TGTGCCAGCAGCTTCTCAGGGGATATCGCAAACGAGCAGTACTTC. Protein sequence: CASSFSGDIANEQYF.